Following are 29 T cell receptor beta chains from one sample sequenced in a study of T-cell memory formation after mild COVID-19. TCRdb analysed the 5' RACE reads with MiXCR anew, one entry per CDR3 protein. The data hold 530,000 or so distinct CDR3 sequences, with 15% to 20% observed a single time. The sequencing sample was made of PBMCs or a T cell subset sorted from them (not recorded which). The receptors come from an adult woman who had mild COVID-19 (a few samples of this study predate the infection). Cell type and time point are not known.

This clonotype has ten or more counts. The chain couples TRBV7-8 to TRBJ2-5; 8 positions match TRBD1. J lost 7 bases, V lost 4 bases, and 8 bases had no gene match. Germline V gene lookup returns CDR1 SGHVS and CDR2 FQNEAQ. The CDR3 spans 14 residues. The DNA for the CDR3 is TGTGCCAGCAGCTCGCGGACAGGGACGAGGACCCAGTACTTC. It encodes CASSSRTGTRTQYF.

A few counts support this clonotype. The CDR3 loop reads CASREGSLNEQFF. The CDR3 region has the DNA TGTGCCAGCAGGGAGGGGTCACTCAATGAGCAGTTCTTC. The V and J genes are TRBV25-1 and TRBJ2-1; a possible D gene is TRBD2 (6 bases). Per germline, CDR1 MGHDK and CDR2 SYGVNS. This CDR3 is built from 13 residues. Between the trimmed V and J ends, which lost 6 bases and 6 bases, there was a span of 12 bases.

This chain links TRBV7-9 with TRBJ2-3; 10 positions agree with TRBD2. Unmatched junction bases numbered 10, after V lost 5 bases and J lost 2 bases. The germline gives CDR1 SEHNR, CDR2 FQNEAQ (reference sequence). There are 17 residues in the CDR3. The CDR3 DNA is TGTGCCAGCAGCCCGACTCTAGCGGGGGCATCCACAGATACGCAGTATTTT. It encodes CASSPTLAGASTDTQYF.

This clonotype was seen a handful of times. The chain uses TRBV5-1 and TRBJ2-3, with no clear D. The CDR3 totals 14 residues. V lost 0 bases and J 2 bases, leaving 7 bases between the germline ends. Germline-derived CDR1 and CDR2 are SGHRS and YFSETQ. The CDR3 DNA is TGCGCCAGCAGCTTGGACGGACCCACAGATACGCAGTATTTT. It is translated as CASSLDGPTDTQYF.

V and J are TRBV12-3 or TRBV12-4 and TRBJ2-7; the match to TRBD2 covers 7 bases. The J segment lost 2 bases and the V segment lost 7 bases, leaving 11 bases of the junction unmatched. The CDR3 consists of 15 residues. CDR3 sequence: CASTRGGGQAYEQYF. CDR3 coding DNA: TGTGCCAGCACCCGGGGCGGGGGTCAAGCCTACGAGCAGTACTTC.

Remarks on this clonotype: Germline and junction disagree at one end, which may indicate a read error. This chain connects TRBV12-3 or TRBV12-4 to TRBJ1-1, with a tentative D call TRBD1 (5 bases). This CDR3 region has 13 residues. CDR3: CVSSSDRNTEAFF. The CDR3 nucleotides read TGTGTCAGCTCGAGTGACAGGAACACTGAAGCTTTCTTT.

This clonotype was seen only a few times. The chain recombines TRBV20-1 with TRBJ2-3, with 11 bases that match TRBD2. Trimming at V came to 4 bases and at J to 0 bases, leaving 6 bases not matched to a gene. This CDR3 is 16 amino acids long. The germline CDR1 and CDR2 sequences are DFQATT and SNEGSKA (reference sequence). The CDR3 DNA reads as TGCAGTGCTAAGCGCTCTAGCGGGGGGAGCACAGATACGCAGTATTTT. This sequence encodes CSAKRSSGGSTDTQYF.

The sample holds a few counts of this clonotype. The gene calls are TRBV25-1 and TRBJ2-5; 14 bases fit TRBD2. Per the germline V gene, CDR1 is MGHDK and CDR2 is SYGVNS. V lost 2 bases, J lost 11 bases, and 7 bases stayed unmatched. CDR3 length: 15 amino acids. CDR3 protein: CASSEVGLAGVLQYF. The DNA of the CDR3 is TGTGCCAGCAGTGAAGTGGGACTAGCGGGGGTTCTGCAGTACTTC.

The chain couples TRBV7-2 to TRBJ2-7; 7 nucleotides match TRBD2. This CDR3 contains 15 residues. Trimming cost V 8 bases and J 4 bases; bases outside gene matches: 14. Germline CDR1 SGHTA, CDR2 FQGNSA. CDR3 in DNA: TGTGCCAGCCAAGAGAGAGGTAGCGGGTTATACGAGCAGTACTTC. Translation: CASQERGSGLYEQYF.

This clonotype was observed a handful of times. The genes are TRBV4-2 and TRBJ1-2, with 8 positions matching TRBD1. With 1 base clipped from V and 3 bases from J, the junction kept 4 bases outside the gene matches. Germline V gene data show CDR1 as LGHNA and CDR2 as YNFKEQ. This CDR3 spans 15 amino acids. CDR3 protein: CASSQATGDDYGYTF. The DNA for the CDR3 is TGTGCCAGCAGCCAAGCGACAGGGGACGACTATGGCTACACCTTC.

V is TRBV19 and J is TRBJ2-7, with D possibly TRBD1 on 6 matching bases. The CDR3 has 13 residues. V gave up 10 bases and J gave up 1 base, with 14 bases separating them. Germline V CDR1 and CDR2: LNHDA, SQIVND (reference sequence). The CDR3 DNA sequence: TGTGCCACCGCAGGGGTTTCGTCCTACGAGCAGTACTTC. The encoded protein is CATAGVSSYEQYF.

The J gene is TRBJ1-2, the V gene TRBV24-1; D is undetermined. The CDR3 has 13 amino acids. From germline, CDR1 is KGHDR and CDR2 SFDVKD. The germline V and J ends were trimmed by 5 bases and 4 bases, with 10 bases remaining between them. As DNA, the CDR3 is TGTGCCACCAGTGGCATGACGGGCTATGGCTACACCTTC. Protein: CATSGMTGYGYTF.

This clonotype was observed a handful of times. V is TRBV24-1 and J is TRBJ2-3, with 8 nucleotides matching TRBD1. CDR1 and CDR2 (germline): KGHDR, SFDVKD. Trimming took 0 bases from V and 0 from J; bases not matched to a gene: 7. The CDR3 contains 18 residues. Here the CDR3 DNA reads TGTGCCACCAGTGATTTGGGGGACAGGCCCTTGAGCACAGATACGCAGTATTTT. Translating it yields CATSDLGDRPLSTDTQYF.

The rearrangement uses TRBV7-3 and TRBJ1-3; D not certain. Germline V gene sequence: CDR1 SGHTA, CDR2 FQGTGA. The CDR3 is 13 residues long. With 4 bases removed from V and 4 bases from J, the gap between germline ends came to 8 bases. The CDR3 DNA is TGTGCCAGCAGCTCCCTGGCCGGAAACACCATATATTTT. Translating gives CASSSLAGNTIYF.

This clonotype was observed a few times. V usage is TRBV6-5 and J usage is TRBJ2-3; maybe TRBD2 (6 bases). Germline V lookup: CDR1 MNHEY, CDR2 SVGAGI. Trimming removed 6 bases at V and 8 bases at J, with 21 bases between. This CDR3 spans 15 amino acids. The CDR3 region is CASSPIGSGLGTQYF. CDR3 in DNA: TGTGCCAGCAGCCCCATCGGGAGCGGTTTGGGTACGCAGTATTTT.

The chain couples TRBV7-3 to TRBJ2-2; 12 bases fit TRBD1. Per germline, CDR1 SGHTA and CDR2 FQGTGA. This CDR3 is built from 15 residues. With 3 bases clipped from V and 6 bases from J, the junction kept 2 bases outside the gene matches. The CDR3 DNA is TGTGCCAGCAGCTTGGGACAGGGGGCGTCCGGGGAGCTGTTTTTT. It translates to CASSLGQGASGELFF. The entire variable domain, with the rest obtained from reference TRBV7-3 and TRBJ2-2, is as follows: GAGVSQTPSNKVTEKGKYVELRCDPISGHTALYWYRQSLGQGPEFLIYFQGTGAADDSGLPNDRFFAVRPEGSVSTLKIQRTERGDSAVYLCASSLGQGASGELFFGEGSRLTVL.

This clonotype was seen repeatedly, ten times or more. CDR3 amino acids: CSARPRETGELFF. The CDR3 bases are TGCAGTGCTAGACCCCGAGAAACCGGGGAGCTGTTTTTT. V usage is TRBV20-1 and J usage is TRBJ2-2; D gene uncertain. Trimming removed 2 bases at V and 5 bases at J, with 9 bases between. Germline values: CDR1 DFQATT, CDR2 SNEGSKA (reference sequence). The CDR3 runs to 13 residues.

This clonotype turned up a few times. The J gene is TRBJ2-7, the V gene TRBV7-9, with no clear D. The ends were cut back, 3 bases at V and 2 bases at J, with 11 bases in the middle. This CDR3 is 14 amino acids long. Looked up from germline, CDR1 is SEHNR and CDR2 is FQNEAQ (reference sequence). CDR3 protein: CASSFSTAAYEQYF. The CDR3 region has the DNA TGTGCCAGCAGCTTTAGTACAGCTGCCTACGAGCAGTACTTC.

The rearrangement joins TRBV19 to TRBJ1-1; TRBD1 matches at 10 bases. This CDR3 region has 15 residues. Germline assignment: CDR1 LNHDA and CDR2 SQIVND (reference sequence). V shed 6 bases and J 4 bases; nucleotides not matched to a gene: 8. CDR3 in amino acids: CASRTAGQGITEAFF. CDR3 bases: TGTGCCAGTAGAACCGCGGGACAGGGGATCACTGAAGCTTTCTTT.

This clonotype was recorded a few times. The CDR3 here is CASSFSSHLTRDGYTF. The CDR3 bases are TGTGCCAGCAGCTTTAGTTCCCATCTAACAAGGGACGGCTACACCTTC. The chain is built from TRBV7-9 and TRBJ1-2, with D perhaps matching TRBD1 (5 bases). This CDR3 contains 16 residues. The germline gives CDR1 SEHNR, CDR2 FQNEAQ (reference sequence). V shed 3 bases and J shed 8 bases, with 22 bases lying between them.

The chain combines TRBV6-1 with TRBJ1-4; possible D gene TRBD1, 5 bases. Germline CDR1 and CDR2: MNHNS and SASEGT. The CDR3 sequence is 17 residues long. V lost 0 bases and J lost 0, with 11 bases in between. CDR3: CASSEARRRATNEKLFF. The CDR3 region has the DNA TGTGCCAGCAGTGAAGCAAGGCGCAGGGCAACTAATGAAAAACTGTTTTTT.

This rearrangement joins TRBV7-3 to TRBJ1-1, with unresolved D. The germline gives CDR1 SGHTA, CDR2 FQGTGA. Trimming removed 5 bases at V and 4 bases at J, with 14 bases between. The CDR3 loop spans 14 amino acids. The CDR3 protein is CASSQIHRATEAFF. The CDR3 nucleotides are TGTGCCAGCAGCCAGATTCATCGGGCCACTGAAGCTTTCTTT. The full variable domain, its missing parts supplied by reference TRBV7-3 and TRBJ1-1, is GAGVSQTPSNKVTEKGKYVELRCDPISGHTALYWYRQSLGQGPEFLIYFQGTGAADDSGLPNDRFFAVRPEGSVSTLKIQRTERGDSAVYLCASSQIHRATEAFFGQGTRLTVV.

This clonotype was detected only a few times. The genes are TRBV7-9 and TRBJ1-1; D may be TRBD1 (6 bases). The V end lost 5 bases, the J end lost 0 bases, and 16 bases lay between the germline ends. The germline V gene encodes CDR1 SEHNR and CDR2 FQNEAQ (reference sequence). The CDR3 has 16 residues. The CDR3 loop reads CASSRQGLSMNTEAFF. The DNA for the CDR3 is TGTGCCAGCAGCCGGCAGGGGTTATCGATGAACACTGAAGCTTTCTTT.

This clonotype was observed a handful of times. J is TRBJ2-7 and V is TRBV18; D may match TRBD1 or TRBD2 (7 bases each). Looked up from germline, CDR1 is KGHSH and CDR2 is LQKENI. CDR3 length: 18 residues. Trimming stripped 1 base from V and 3 bases from J, with 22 bases between. Written as DNA, the CDR3 is TGTGCCAGCTCACCACGTAGCCCTCGGCAGGGGGGGATCTACGAGCAGTACTTC. Residues: CASSPRSPRQGGIYEQYF. Filled out from reference TRBV18 and TRBJ2-7, the complete variable domain reads NAGVMQNPRHLVRRRGQEARLRCSPMKGHSHVYWYRQLPEEGLKFMVYLQKENIIDESGMPKERFSAEFPKEGPSILRIQQVVRGDSAAYFCASSPRSPRQGGIYEQYFGPGTRLTVT.

This rearrangement joins TRBV6-2 or TRBV6-3 to TRBJ1-1; possible D gene TRBD1, 5 bases. CDR1 and CDR2 from the germline V gene are MNHEY and SVGEGT. V was shortened by 6 bases and J by 5 bases, with 22 bases between the two germline ends. The CDR3 runs 16 residues. CDR3 amino acids: CASSTLGEGKETEAFF. The DNA of the CDR3 is TGTGCCAGCAGCACCCTGGGGGAGGGGAAGGAGACTGAAGCTTTCTTT.

This rearrangement joins TRBV6-1 to TRBJ2-3; unclear D gene. The CDR3 sequence is 16 residues long. V lost 5 bases to trimming and J lost 1 base, with 16 bases between them. In germline, CDR1 is MNHNS, CDR2 SASEGT. In DNA, the CDR3 is TGTGCCAGCAGTCGCCGCCCTTGGCTGGGCACAGATACGCAGTATTTT. It translates to CASSRRPWLGTDTQYF.

This sequence joins TRBV2 and TRBJ2-7; D remains unclear. The CDR3 spans 13 residues. The germline V gene has CDR1 SNHLY and CDR2 FYNNEI. Trimming removed 3 bases from V and 5 bases from J, with 11 bases in between. The CDR3 coding sequence is TGTGCCAGCAGTGATGAGAAAGGAGACGAGCAGTACTTC. Translated: CASSDEKGDEQYF. The full variable domain, its missing parts supplied by reference TRBV2 and TRBJ2-7, is EPEVTQTPSHQVTQMGQEVILRCVPISNHLYFYWYRQILGQKVEFLVSFYNNEISEKSEIFDDQFSVERPDGSNFTLKIRSTKLEDSAMYFCASSDEKGDEQYFGPGTRLTVT.

The rearrangement joins TRBV29-1 to TRBJ2-2; D might be TRBD1 or TRBD2, each matching 6 bases. The ends were cut back, 4 bases at V and 0 bases at J, with 15 bases in the middle. Germline V gene data show CDR1 as SQVTM and CDR2 as ANQGSEA. This CDR3 is built from 16 residues. CDR3 in amino acids: CSVVFGGPTNTGELFF. The CDR3 DNA sequence: TGCAGCGTTGTTTTTGGGGGGCCTACGAACACCGGGGAGCTGTTTTTT.

This clonotype was counted only a few times. The chain combines TRBV20-1 with TRBJ2-7, with 11 bases matching TRBD2. CDR1 and CDR2 from the germline V gene are DFQATT and SNEGSKA (reference sequence). After removal of 6 bases from V and 4 bases from J, the junction contained 5 bases not matched to a gene. The CDR3 has 13 residues. The CDR3 spells CSAPRLAGYEQYF. The CDR3 nucleotides are TGCAGTGCGCCGAGACTAGCGGGGTACGAGCAGTACTTC.